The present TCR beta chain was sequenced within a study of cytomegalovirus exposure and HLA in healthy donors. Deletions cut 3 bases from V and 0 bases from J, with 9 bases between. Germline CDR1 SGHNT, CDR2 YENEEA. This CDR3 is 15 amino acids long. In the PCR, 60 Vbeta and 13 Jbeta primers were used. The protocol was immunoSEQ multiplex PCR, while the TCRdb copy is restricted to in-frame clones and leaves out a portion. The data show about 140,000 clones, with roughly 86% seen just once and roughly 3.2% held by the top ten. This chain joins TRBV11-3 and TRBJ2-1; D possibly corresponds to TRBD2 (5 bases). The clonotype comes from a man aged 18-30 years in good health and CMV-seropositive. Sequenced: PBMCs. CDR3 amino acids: CASSFSASSYNEQFF. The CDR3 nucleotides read TGTGCCAGCAGCTTTAGCGCTAGCTCCTACAATGAGCAGTTCTTC.